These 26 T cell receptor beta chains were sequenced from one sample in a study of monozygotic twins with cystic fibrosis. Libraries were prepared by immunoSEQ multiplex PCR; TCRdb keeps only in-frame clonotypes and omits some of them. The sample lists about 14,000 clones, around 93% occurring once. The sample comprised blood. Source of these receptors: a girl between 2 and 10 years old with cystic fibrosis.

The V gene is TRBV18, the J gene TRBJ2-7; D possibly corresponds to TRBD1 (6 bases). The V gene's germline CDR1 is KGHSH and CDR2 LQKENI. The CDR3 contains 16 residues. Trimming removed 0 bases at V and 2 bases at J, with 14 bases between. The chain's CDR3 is CASSPPQQGRTYEQYF. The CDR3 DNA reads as TGTGCCAGCTCACCACCGCAGCAGGGGCGCACCTACGAGCAGTACTTC.

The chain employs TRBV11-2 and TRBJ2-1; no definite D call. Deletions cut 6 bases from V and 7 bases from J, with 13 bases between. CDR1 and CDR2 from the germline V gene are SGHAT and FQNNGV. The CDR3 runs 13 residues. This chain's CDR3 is CASRLYLGNEQFF. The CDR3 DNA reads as TGTGCCAGCAGGCTTTATTTAGGTAATGAGCAGTTCTTC.

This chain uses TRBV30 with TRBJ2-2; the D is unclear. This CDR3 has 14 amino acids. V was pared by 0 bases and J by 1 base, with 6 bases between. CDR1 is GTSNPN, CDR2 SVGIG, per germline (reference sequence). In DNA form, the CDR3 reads TGTGCCTGGAGTGTGGGAATGAACACCGGGGAGCTGTTTTTT. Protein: CAWSVGMNTGELFF. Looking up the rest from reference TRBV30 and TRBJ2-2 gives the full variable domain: SQTIHQWPATLVQPVGSPLSLECTVEGTSNPNLYWYRQAAGRGLQLLFYSVGIGQISSEVPQNLSASRPQDRQFILSSKKLLLSDSGFYLCAWSVGMNTGELFFGEGSRLTVL.

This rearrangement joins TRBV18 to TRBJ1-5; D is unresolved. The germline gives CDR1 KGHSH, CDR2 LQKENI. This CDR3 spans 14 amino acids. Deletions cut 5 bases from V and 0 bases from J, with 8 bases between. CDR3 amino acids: CASSSGNSNQPQHF. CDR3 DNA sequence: TGTGCCAGCTCATCGGGGAATAGCAATCAGCCCCAGCATTTT.

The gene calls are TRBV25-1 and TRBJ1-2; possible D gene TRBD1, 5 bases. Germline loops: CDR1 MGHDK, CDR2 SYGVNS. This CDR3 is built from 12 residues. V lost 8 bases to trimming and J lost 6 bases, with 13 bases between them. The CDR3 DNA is TGTGCCAGCGGGCGGGGGTTGAATGGCTACACCTTC. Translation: CASGRGLNGYTF.

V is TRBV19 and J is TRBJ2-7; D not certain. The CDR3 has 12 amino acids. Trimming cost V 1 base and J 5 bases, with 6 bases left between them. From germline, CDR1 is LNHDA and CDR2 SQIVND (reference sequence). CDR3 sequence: CASSIGENEQYF. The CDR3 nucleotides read TGTGCCAGTAGTATAGGCGAGAACGAGCAGTACTTC.

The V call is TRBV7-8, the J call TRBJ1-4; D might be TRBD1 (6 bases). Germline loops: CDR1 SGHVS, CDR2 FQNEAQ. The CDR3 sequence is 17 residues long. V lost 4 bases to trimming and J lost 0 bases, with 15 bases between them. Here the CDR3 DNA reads TGTGCCAGCAGCTCGACAGGATTAAGGGCAACTAATGAAAAACTGTTTTTT. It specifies CASSSTGLRATNEKLFF.

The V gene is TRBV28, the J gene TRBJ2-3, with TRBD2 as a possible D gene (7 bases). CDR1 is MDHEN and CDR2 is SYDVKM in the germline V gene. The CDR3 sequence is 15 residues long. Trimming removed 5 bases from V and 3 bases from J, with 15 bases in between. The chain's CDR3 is CASSGEGGRTDTQYF. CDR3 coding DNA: TGTGCCAGCAGTGGCGAGGGGGGGCGTACAGATACGCAGTATTTT.

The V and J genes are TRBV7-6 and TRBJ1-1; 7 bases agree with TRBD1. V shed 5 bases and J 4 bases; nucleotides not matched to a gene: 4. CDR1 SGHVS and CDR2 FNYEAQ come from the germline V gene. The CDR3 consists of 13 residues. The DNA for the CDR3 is TGTGCCAGCAGCGCTCAGGGGGGCACTGAAGCTTTCTTT. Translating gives CASSAQGGTEAFF. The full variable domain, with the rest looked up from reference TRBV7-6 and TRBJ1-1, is GAGVSQSPRYKVTKRGQDVALRCDPISGHVSLYWYRQALGQGPEFLTYFNYEAQQDKSGLPNDRFSAERPEGSISTLTIQRTEQRDSAMYRCASSAQGGTEAFFGQGTRLTVV.

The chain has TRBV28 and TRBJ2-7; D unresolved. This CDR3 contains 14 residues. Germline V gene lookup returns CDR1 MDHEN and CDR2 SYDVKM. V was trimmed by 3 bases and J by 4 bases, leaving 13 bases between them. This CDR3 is CASSLGNNVYEQYF. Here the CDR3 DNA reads TGTGCCAGCAGTTTGGGGAACAATGTATACGAGCAGTACTTC.

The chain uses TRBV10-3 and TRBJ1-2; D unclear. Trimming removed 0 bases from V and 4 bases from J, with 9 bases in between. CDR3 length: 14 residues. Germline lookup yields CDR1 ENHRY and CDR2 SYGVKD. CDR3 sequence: CAISESTTVYGYTF. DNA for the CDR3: TGTGCCATCAGTGAGTCGACGACCGTCTATGGCTACACCTTC.

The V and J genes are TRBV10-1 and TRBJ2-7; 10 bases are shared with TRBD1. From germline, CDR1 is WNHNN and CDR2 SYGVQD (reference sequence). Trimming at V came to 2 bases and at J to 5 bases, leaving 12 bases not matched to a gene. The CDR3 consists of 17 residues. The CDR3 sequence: CASSEPPGTGEIDEQYF. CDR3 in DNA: TGCGCCAGCAGTGAGCCGCCGGGGACAGGGGAAATCGACGAGCAGTACTTC.

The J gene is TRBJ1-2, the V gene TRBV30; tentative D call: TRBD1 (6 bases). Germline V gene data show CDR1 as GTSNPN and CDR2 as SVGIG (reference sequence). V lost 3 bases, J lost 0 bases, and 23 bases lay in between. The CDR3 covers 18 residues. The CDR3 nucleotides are TGTGCCTGGAGGGGTACAGCAGGGGCTTTAATAACTAACTATGGCTACACCTTC. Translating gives CAWRGTAGALITNYGYTF.

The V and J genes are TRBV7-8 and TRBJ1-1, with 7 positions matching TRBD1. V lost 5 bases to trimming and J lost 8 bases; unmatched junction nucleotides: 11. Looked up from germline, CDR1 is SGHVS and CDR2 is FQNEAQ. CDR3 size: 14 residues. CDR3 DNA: TGTGCCAGCAGCGCCGGGACAGCCGGTCCCGAAGCTTTCTTT. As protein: CASSAGTAGPEAFF.

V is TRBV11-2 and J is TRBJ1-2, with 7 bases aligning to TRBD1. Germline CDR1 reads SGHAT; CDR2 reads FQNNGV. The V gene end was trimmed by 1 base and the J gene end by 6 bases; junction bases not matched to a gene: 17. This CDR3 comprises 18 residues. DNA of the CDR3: TGTGCCAGCAGCTTAGTCGGGACAGCGGGTCGGTGGGCAGATGGCTACACCTTC. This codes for CASSLVGTAGRWADGYTF.

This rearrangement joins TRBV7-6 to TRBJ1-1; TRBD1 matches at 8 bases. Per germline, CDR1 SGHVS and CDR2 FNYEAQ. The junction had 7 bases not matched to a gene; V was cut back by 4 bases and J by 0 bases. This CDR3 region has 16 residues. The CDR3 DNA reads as TGTGCCAGCAGCTCTTCACAGGGGGTTTTGAACACTGAAGCTTTCTTT. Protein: CASSSSQGVLNTEAFF.

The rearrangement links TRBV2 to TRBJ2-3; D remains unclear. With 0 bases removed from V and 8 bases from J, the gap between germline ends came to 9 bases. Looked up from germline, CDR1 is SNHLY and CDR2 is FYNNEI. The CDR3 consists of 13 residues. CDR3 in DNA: TGTGCCAGCAGTGAAGCTGACCTTGGTACGCAGTATTTT. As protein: CASSEADLGTQYF.

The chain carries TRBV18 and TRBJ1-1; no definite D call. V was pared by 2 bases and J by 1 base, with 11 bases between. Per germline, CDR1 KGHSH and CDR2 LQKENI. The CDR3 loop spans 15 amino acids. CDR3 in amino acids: CASSPTAQGNTEAFF. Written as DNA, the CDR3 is TGTGCCAGCTCACCAACAGCGCAAGGGAACACTGAAGCTTTCTTT.

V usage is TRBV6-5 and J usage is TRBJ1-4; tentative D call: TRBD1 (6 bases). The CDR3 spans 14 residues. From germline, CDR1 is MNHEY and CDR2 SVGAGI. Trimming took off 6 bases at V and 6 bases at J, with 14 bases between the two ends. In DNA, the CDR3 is TGTGCCAGCAGACCAGGGGAATCCGATGAAAAACTGTTTTTT. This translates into CASRPGESDEKLFF.

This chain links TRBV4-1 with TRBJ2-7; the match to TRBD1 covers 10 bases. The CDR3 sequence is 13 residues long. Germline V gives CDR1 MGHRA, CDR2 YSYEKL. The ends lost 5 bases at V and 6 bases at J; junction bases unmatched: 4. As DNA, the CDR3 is TGCGCCAGCAGCTTGGACAGGGGGGTCGAGCAGTACTTC. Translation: CASSLDRGVEQYF.

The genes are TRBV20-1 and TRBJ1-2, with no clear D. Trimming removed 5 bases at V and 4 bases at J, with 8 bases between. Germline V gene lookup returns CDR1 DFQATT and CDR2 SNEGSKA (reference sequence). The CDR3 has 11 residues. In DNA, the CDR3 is TGCAGTGCTGGGTCGGGCTATGGCTACACCTTC. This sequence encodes CSAGSGYGYTF.

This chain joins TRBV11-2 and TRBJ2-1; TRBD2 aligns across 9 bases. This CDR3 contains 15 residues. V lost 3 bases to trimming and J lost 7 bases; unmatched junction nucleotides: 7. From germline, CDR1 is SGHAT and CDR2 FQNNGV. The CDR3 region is CASSFLAGGRNEQFF. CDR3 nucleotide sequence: TGTGCCAGCAGCTTTCTTGCGGGAGGGCGTAATGAGCAGTTCTTC.

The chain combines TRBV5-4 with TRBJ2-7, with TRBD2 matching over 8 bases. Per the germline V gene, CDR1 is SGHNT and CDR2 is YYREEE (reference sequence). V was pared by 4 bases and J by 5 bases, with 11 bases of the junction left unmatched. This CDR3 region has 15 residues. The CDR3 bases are TGTGCCAGCAGCGGAAAACAGCGGGAGCGAGACGAGCAGTACTTC. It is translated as CASSGKQRERDEQYF.

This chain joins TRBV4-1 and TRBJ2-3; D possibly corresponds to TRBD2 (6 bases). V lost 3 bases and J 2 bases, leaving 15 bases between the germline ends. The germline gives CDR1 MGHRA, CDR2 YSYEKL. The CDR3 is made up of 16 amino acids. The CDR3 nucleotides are TGCGCCAGCAGCCACAGGGACTTCGGAACCACAGATACGCAGTATTTT. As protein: CASSHRDFGTTDTQYF.

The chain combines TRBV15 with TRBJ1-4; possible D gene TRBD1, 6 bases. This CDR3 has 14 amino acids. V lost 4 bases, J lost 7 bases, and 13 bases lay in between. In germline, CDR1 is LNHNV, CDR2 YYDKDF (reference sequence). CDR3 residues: CATSKGQLTEKLFF. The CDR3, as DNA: TGTGCCACCAGCAAAGGACAGCTGACTGAAAAACTGTTTTTT.

CDR3 DNA sequence: TGTGCCAGCAGGTCCGGCTACACCTTC. It encodes CASRSGYTF. V usage is TRBV2 and J usage is TRBJ1-2; no definite D call. Trimming left V 6 bases short and J 8 bases short, with 4 bases between. This CDR3 is built from 9 residues. Germline assignment: CDR1 SNHLY and CDR2 FYNNEI.